This TCR beta chain emerged from a study of cytomegalovirus exposure and HLA in healthy donors. The study, taken as a whole, reports: Presence/absence analyses took donor sequencing depth as roughly uniform. In terms of immune exposure information, only CMV serostatus was available.

On this clone itself: Its antigen is not known.

The PCR had 60 Vbeta and 13 Jbeta primers. The repertoire was sequenced with immunoSEQ multiplex PCR; TCRdb's copy has only in-frame clones and lacks some. The data show roughly 150,000 clones, with about 66% seen just once and over 1.5% held by the top ten. The CDR3 spans 15 residues. The germline V gene has CDR1 SGHTA and CDR2 FQGTGA. Germline trimming cut 5 bases from V and 7 bases from J; bases unmatched to any gene: 9. This chain connects TRBV7-3 to TRBJ2-1, with 9 bases lining up with TRBD2. Sequences were obtained from PBMCs. This receptor was identified in a human donor in good health. The CDR3, as DNA: TGTGCCAGCAGCCCACAAGGGACTAGCAGGAATGAGCAGTTCTTC. This sequence encodes CASSPQGTSRNEQFF.